The source of this T cell receptor beta chain is a study of T cell responses to AZD1222 COVID-19 vaccine. TCRdb keeps only in-frame clones here, not all; method: immunoSEQ multiplex PCR. The top ten clones hold 22% of a sample with about 92,000 clones, more than 75% of them seen once. The CDR3 length is 16 residues. The V end lost 5 bases, the J end lost 1 base, and 17 bases lay between the germline ends. The germline V gene encodes CDR1 SGHVS and CDR2 FQNEAQ. The chain recombines TRBV7-8 with TRBJ1-1; unclear D gene. The sample in question was peripheral blood, obtained on day 0 of AZD1222 vaccination. The sequence came from an adult in good health. CDR3 sequence reads: CASSEVGLGGNTEAFF. In DNA form, the CDR3 reads TGTGCCAGCAGCGAAGTGGGTCTCGGCGGGAACACTGAAGCTTTCTTT.